Below are 23 T cell receptor beta chains sequenced from a single sample in a study of T cells in Graves' hyperthyroidism and ophthalmopathy (dated by TCRdb to between 2017 and 2020). The library was produced with multiplex PCR. This sample was sequenced with an Illumina HiSeq 2000. TCR beta CDR3 regions were amplified from RNA transcripts. The TCR CDR3 was subjected to a first round of RT-PCR using the HTBI primer set and the Qiagen OneStep RT-PCR kit. TCRdb reanalyzed the raw reads on its own, using fastp at Q25 for trimming and MiXCR for clone calling, and kept in-frame beta chains. Each CDR3 protein gets just one entry, which takes the most common genes and DNA from the rows behind it. This sample lists 530,000 or so distinct CDR3 sequences; more than 15% were detected once. The ten biggest clones cover around 17% of the sample. Sequencing used blood. The receptors shown here come from a woman between 18 and 30 years old with Graves' ophthalmopathy.

This clonotype was seen many times. V is TRBV5-1 and J is TRBJ2-7; 10 nucleotides match TRBD2. The CDR3 length is 14 residues. V lost 0 bases and J lost 5; bases outside the gene matches: 2. CDR1 and CDR2 (germline): SGHRS, YFSETQ. CDR3 region: CASSLGLAGDEQYF. The CDR3 coding sequence is TGCGCCAGCAGCTTGGGACTAGCGGGCGACGAGCAGTACTTC.

DNA for the CDR3: TGTGCCAGCAGTTCTAGGGATGGGGAGCAGTTCTTC. Protein sequence: CASSSRDGEQFF. The chain links TRBV7-3 to TRBJ2-1; D not resolved. Germline assignment: CDR1 SGHTA and CDR2 FQGTGA. Trimming pared 6 bases from V and 10 bases from J, leaving 13 bases between. The CDR3 runs 12 residues.

This clonotype was counted ten times or more. This chain connects TRBV5-1 to TRBJ1-3; TRBD1 matches at 7 bases. Germline V gene data show CDR1 as SGHRS and CDR2 as YFSETQ. J lost 4 bases, V lost 0 bases, and 7 bases had no gene match. This CDR3 has 16 residues. DNA for the CDR3: TGCGCCAGCAGCTTGGAGGGGGCTCTTAGGGGAAACACCATATATTTT. This codes for CASSLEGALRGNTIYF.

About this clonotype itself: A single base separates this from a much larger clone, so it may be a read error. The chain has TRBV6-2 or TRBV6-3 and TRBJ1-4; D unclear. This CDR3 spans 14 amino acids. Germline CDR1 is MNHEY and CDR2 is SVGEGT. Trimming left V 5 bases short and J 8 bases short, with 15 bases between. CDR3 residues: CASSPDGPWEKLFF. The CDR3 DNA sequence: TGTGCCAGCAGTCCTGACGGTCCGTGGGAAAAACTGTTTTTT.

This clonotype appeared many times. The V and J genes are TRBV12-3 or TRBV12-4 and TRBJ2-5; 7 bases are shared with TRBD1. The ends lost 6 bases at V and 3 bases at J; junction bases unmatched: 4. This CDR3 spans 13 amino acids. The CDR3 loop is CASSTGTEETQYF. The CDR3 DNA sequence: TGTGCCAGCAGCACCGGGACAGAAGAGACCCAGTACTTC.

This clonotype was seen at least ten times. The chain has TRBV27 and TRBJ1-1; no definite D call. Per the germline V gene, CDR1 is MNHEY and CDR2 is SMNVEV (reference sequence). The CDR3 is 13 residues long. Trimming left V 4 bases short and J 0 bases short, with 6 bases between. The DNA for the CDR3 is TGTGCCAGCAGTTGGCAGATGAACACTGAAGCTTTCTTT. Translating it yields CASSWQMNTEAFF.

This clonotype appeared many times. The rearrangement links TRBV6-1 to TRBJ2-2, with 8 bases lining up with TRBD1. CDR1 and CDR2 (germline): MNHNS, SASEGT. CDR3 length: 15 residues. The ends lost 6 bases at V and 3 bases at J; junction bases unmatched: 6. CDR3 residues: CASRDGTGDTGELFF. CDR3 nucleotides: TGTGCCAGCAGAGATGGGACAGGCGACACCGGGGAGCTGTTTTTT.

This clonotype appeared a few times. This chain links TRBV4-1 with TRBJ1-4; D unclear. CDR1 MGHRA and CDR2 YSYEKL come from the germline V gene. V was pared by 0 bases and J by 14 bases, with 19 bases between. The length of the CDR3 is 15 residues. The CDR3: CASSQERAVVGFLFF. In nucleotides, the CDR3 is TGCGCCAGCAGCCAAGAAAGGGCAGTGGTTGGGTTTCTGTTTTTT.

The rearrangement joins TRBV7-9 to TRBJ1-5; 8 nucleotides align to TRBD1. V lost 3 bases and J lost 2; bases outside the gene matches: 3. The CDR3 runs 15 residues. Looked up from germline, CDR1 is SEHNR and CDR2 is FQNEAQ (reference sequence). The CDR3 loop reads CASSFTGGGNQPQHF. CDR3 nucleotides: TGTGCCAGCAGCTTCACAGGGGGTGGCAATCAGCCCCAGCATTTT.

This clonotype was recorded many times. The chain uses TRBV7-9 and TRBJ2-7; tentative D call: TRBD1 (6 bases). The germline CDR1 and CDR2 sequences are SEHNR and FQNEAQ (reference sequence). Trimming shortened V by 5 bases and J by 2 bases, and 10 bases separated the two germline ends. This CDR3 contains 13 residues. The CDR3 sequence is CASSPGDTYEQYF. The CDR3 nucleotides are TGTGCCAGCAGCCCCGGGGACACCTACGAGCAGTACTTC.

This clonotype was picked up many times. The V and J genes are TRBV3-1 and TRBJ1-1; D unclear. CDR3 length: 14 residues. Germline CDR1 and CDR2: LGHDT and YNNKEL (reference sequence). V was clipped by 1 base and J by 1 base, with 7 bases between them. The CDR3 DNA reads as TGTGCCAGCAGCCAAGGGGGTCCGAACACTGAAGCTTTCTTT. This encodes CASSQGGPNTEAFF.

Comment on this clonotype: This may come from a read error, since a much larger clone is one base off. V usage is TRBV7-9 and J usage is TRBJ2-7; possibly TRBD1 for D (6 bases). V gave up 0 bases and J gave up 1 base, with 19 bases separating them. The CDR3 sequence is 18 residues long. Germline V gives CDR1 SEHNR, CDR2 FQNEAQ (reference sequence). The DNA of the CDR3 is TGTGCCAGCAGCTTAGCGGTCGGCAGGGGTACGGAATCCTACGAGCAGTACTTC. This codes for CASSLAVGRGTESYEQYF.

This clonotype occurred many times. This sequence joins TRBV30 and TRBJ1-1; tentative D call: TRBD1 (5 bases). The CDR3 consists of 13 residues. The V gene's germline CDR1 is GTSNPN and CDR2 SVGIG (reference sequence). The V end was cut by 4 bases, the J end by 0 bases, with 9 bases between. This chain's CDR3 is CAWTKGMNTEAFF. The CDR3 DNA follows: TGTGCCTGGACCAAGGGGATGAACACTGAAGCTTTCTTT.

This rearrangement joins TRBV6-1 to TRBJ2-3; 14 nucleotides line up with TRBD2. V was pared by 6 bases and J by 6 bases, with 11 bases of the junction left unmatched. Germline V gene sequence: CDR1 MNHNS, CDR2 SASEGT. The length of the CDR3 is 17 residues. The CDR3 DNA sequence: TGTGCCAGCAGGCATCGACTAGCGGGAGGGCCGAAGGATACGCAGTATTTT. Its protein product is CASRHRLAGGPKDTQYF.

The rearrangement joins TRBV5-1 to TRBJ1-1; D is undetermined. The CDR3 has 14 residues. The V end was cut by 4 bases, the J end by 1 base, with 11 bases between. Germline V gene data show CDR1 as SGHRS and CDR2 as YFSETQ. The CDR3 DNA reads as TGCGCCAGCAGCGCCGGGATAGAGAACACTGAAGCTTTCTTT. Protein product: CASSAGIENTEAFF.

The CDR3 loop reads CASSLPGKGNEKLFF. The DNA of the CDR3 is TGTGCCAGCAGCCTTCCGGGGAAGGGGAATGAAAAACTGTTTTTT. The chain couples TRBV14 to TRBJ1-4; D perhaps matches TRBD1 (5 bases). Trimming shortened V by 4 bases and J by 5 bases, and 14 bases separated the two germline ends. This CDR3 has 15 residues. CDR1 is SGHDN and CDR2 is FVKESK in the germline V gene.

This clonotype has a handful of counts. A much larger clone lies a single base off, so this may be a read error. The chain is built from TRBV30 and TRBJ2-2; D may match TRBD1 or TRBD2 (5 bases each). Per germline, CDR1 GTSNPN and CDR2 SVGIG (reference sequence). Trimming took 7 bases from V and 9 from J, leaving 21 bases between them. The CDR3 runs to 14 residues. For the CDR3, the DNA is TGTGCCTCGGACGAGGGACGGGGTTTTAGGGAGCTGTTTTTT. Its translation is CASDEGRGFRELFF.

This chain links TRBV24-1 with TRBJ1-1; 8 bases are a match to TRBD1. Trimming took 4 bases from V and 3 from J; bases not matched to a gene: 6. The CDR3 has 15 residues. In germline, CDR1 is KGHDR, CDR2 SFDVKD. The CDR3 here is CATSEAGGADTEAFF. In nucleotides, the CDR3 is TGTGCCACCAGTGAGGCAGGGGGCGCGGACACTGAAGCTTTCTTT.

The chain uses TRBV11-2 and TRBJ2-7; no reliable D call. V gave up 0 bases and J gave up 3 bases, with 9 bases separating them. Germline CDR1 reads SGHAT; CDR2 reads FQNNGV. The CDR3 sequence is 14 residues long. CDR3 region: CASSLEQISYEQYF. CDR3 DNA sequence: TGTGCCAGCAGCTTAGAACAGATTAGCTACGAGCAGTACTTC. The full variable domain, its missing parts supplied by reference TRBV11-2 and TRBJ2-7, is EAGVAQSPRYKIIEKRQSVAFWCNPISGHATLYWYQQILGQGPKLLIQFQNNGVVDDSQLPKDRFSAERLKGVDSTLKIQPAKLEDSAVYLCASSLEQISYEQYFGPGTRLTVT.

This clonotype was observed a single time. This could be a read error, since a much larger clone is one nucleotide away. The chain uses TRBV7-9 and TRBJ2-5; tentatively, D is TRBD1 or TRBD2 (5 bases each). V gave up 4 bases and J gave up 5 bases, with 14 bases separating them. This CDR3 has 14 residues. Germline values: CDR1 SEHNR, CDR2 FQNEAQ (reference sequence). The CDR3 DNA follows: TGTGCCAGCAGCTCTCAGGGAGAGGGGGAGACCCAGTACTTC. Its protein product is CASSSQGEGETQYF.

The rearrangement joins TRBV27 to TRBJ1-1; D remains unclear. Between the trimmed V and J ends, which lost 3 bases and 4 bases, there was a span of 9 bases. The CDR3 consists of 13 residues. Germline CDR1 MNHEY, CDR2 SMNVEV (reference sequence). This CDR3 reads CASSFKGITEAFF. As DNA, the CDR3 is TGTGCCAGCAGTTTTAAGGGAATCACTGAAGCTTTCTTT.

This clonotype was detected only a few times. The V call is TRBV28, the J call TRBJ1-2, with D unclear. Germline V gives CDR1 MDHEN, CDR2 SYDVKM. The length of the CDR3 is 13 residues. V gave up 2 bases and J gave up 8 bases, with 12 bases separating them. CDR3 coding DNA: TGTGCCAGCAGTTTAGCGGGGTTAGGGGGCTACACCTTC. It codes for CASSLAGLGGYTF.

This clonotype was picked up a small number of times. The gene calls are TRBV6-1 and TRBJ1-5, with no clear D. V was clipped by 5 bases and J by 0 bases, with 11 bases between them. The CDR3 sequence is 15 residues long. Germline-derived CDR1 and CDR2 are MNHNS and SASEGT. CDR3 amino acids: CASSSPQNSNQPQHF. The CDR3 nucleotides read TGTGCCAGCAGTTCCCCACAGAATAGCAATCAGCCCCAGCATTTT.